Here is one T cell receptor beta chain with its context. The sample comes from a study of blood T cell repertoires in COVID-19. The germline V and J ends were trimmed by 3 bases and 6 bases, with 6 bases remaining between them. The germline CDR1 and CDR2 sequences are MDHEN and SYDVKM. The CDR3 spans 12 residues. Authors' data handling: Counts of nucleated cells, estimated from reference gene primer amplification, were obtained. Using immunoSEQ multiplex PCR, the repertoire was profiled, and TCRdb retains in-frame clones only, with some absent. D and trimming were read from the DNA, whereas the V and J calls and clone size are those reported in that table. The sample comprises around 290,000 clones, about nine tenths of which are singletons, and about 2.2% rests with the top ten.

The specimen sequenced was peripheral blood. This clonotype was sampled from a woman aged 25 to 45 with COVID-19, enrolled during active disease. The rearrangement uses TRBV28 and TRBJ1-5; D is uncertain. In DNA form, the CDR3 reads TGTGCCAGCAGTTTTGCCGGTCAGCCCCAGCATTTT. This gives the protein CASSFAGQPQHF.